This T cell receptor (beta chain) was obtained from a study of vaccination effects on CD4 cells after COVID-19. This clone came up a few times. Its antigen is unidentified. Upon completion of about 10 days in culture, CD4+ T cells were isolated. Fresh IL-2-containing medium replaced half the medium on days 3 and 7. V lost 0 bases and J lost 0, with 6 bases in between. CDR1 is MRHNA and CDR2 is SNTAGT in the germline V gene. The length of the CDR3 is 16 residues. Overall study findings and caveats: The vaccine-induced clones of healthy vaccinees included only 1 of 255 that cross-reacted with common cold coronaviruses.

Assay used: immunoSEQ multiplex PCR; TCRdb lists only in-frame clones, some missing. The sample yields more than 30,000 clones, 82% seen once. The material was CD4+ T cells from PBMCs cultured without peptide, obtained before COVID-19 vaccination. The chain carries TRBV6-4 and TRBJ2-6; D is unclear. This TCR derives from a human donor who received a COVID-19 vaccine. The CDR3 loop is CASSDSRRSGANVLTF. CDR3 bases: TGTGCCAGCAGTGACTCTAGGCGCTCTGGGGCCAACGTCCTGACTTTC.